Below, 7 T cell receptor beta chains from the same sample are listed, as sequenced in a study of CD8+CD57+ T cells in acquired aplastic anemia (dated by TCRdb to the late 2010s). The instrument was an Illumina HiSeq 2000. Genomic DNA served as template for TCR beta VDJ combination and CDR3 sequence profiling. TCRdb ran its own pipeline on the public reads, namely fastp trimming at Q25 and MiXCR clone calling, and kept in-frame beta chains. Each entry merges the rows of one CDR3 protein and shows their most common DNA and genes. The sample contains around 200,000 distinct CDR3 sequences, 45% to 60% of them found a single time. The top ten clonotypes cover under 15% of the sample. The patients picked for sequencing were ones in whom flow cytometry had shown an expansion of CD8+CD57+ cells. The sequenced material came from sorted CD4+, CD8+, or CD8+CD57+ T cells (not recorded which) from PBMCs. These receptor sequences come from a human donor with aplastic anemia.

The sample holds a few counts of this clonotype. The chain recombines TRBV24-1 with TRBJ2-7; D might be TRBD1 or TRBD2, each matching 6 bases. The V end was cut by 6 bases, the J end by 2 bases, with 10 bases between. CDR1 is KGHDR and CDR2 is SFDVKD in the germline V gene. The CDR3 runs to 13 residues. This CDR3 is CATSPGDTYEQYF. The CDR3, as DNA: TGTGCCACCAGTCCGGGGGACACCTACGAGCAGTACTTC.

This clonotype has ten or more counts. The genes are TRBV15 and TRBJ2-5, with TRBD1 as a possible D gene (6 bases). V was clipped by 5 bases and J by 5 bases, with 15 bases between them. Looked up from germline, CDR1 is LNHNV and CDR2 is YYDKDF (reference sequence). The CDR3 is 14 residues long. The CDR3 loop is CATSGRGGGETQYF. The CDR3 region has the DNA TGTGCCACCAGCGGCCGTGGGGGCGGGGAGACCCAGTACTTC.

CDR3 sequence: CSAFSGRAVYEQYF. Here the CDR3 DNA reads TGCAGTGCTTTCAGCGGGAGGGCCGTGTACGAGCAGTACTTC. This chain uses TRBV20-1 with TRBJ2-7; TRBD2 matches at 10 bases. Germline loops: CDR1 DFQATT, CDR2 SNEGSKA (reference sequence). V lost 5 bases to trimming and J lost 4 bases; unmatched junction nucleotides: 8. The CDR3 loop spans 14 amino acids.

V and J are TRBV7-8 and TRBJ1-4; 11 bases align to TRBD1. Looked up from germline, CDR1 is SGHVS and CDR2 is FQNEAQ. V dropped 0 bases and J dropped 5; count of bases not matched to a gene: 2. This CDR3 has 16 residues. CDR3: CASSLAGTGGNEKLFF. CDR3 nucleotide sequence: TGTGCCAGCAGCTTAGCAGGGACAGGGGGGAATGAAAAACTGTTTTTT.

V is TRBV2 and J is TRBJ1-2; D gene uncertain. CDR3 length: 16 residues. In germline, CDR1 is SNHLY, CDR2 FYNNEI. The V gene lost 5 bases and the J gene lost 10 bases, with 26 bases spanning the gap. CDR3 in DNA: TGTGCCAGCAGTTACCCTCCCTGGGCCGCCTCGCCAGACTACACCTTC. Its protein product is CASSYPPWAASPDYTF.

The chain couples TRBV7-9 to TRBJ2-5; D remains unclear. The V and J ends lost 5 bases and 0 bases respectively, with 10 bases between them. The germline CDR1 and CDR2 sequences are SEHNR and FQNEAQ (reference sequence). This CDR3 spans 14 amino acids. This CDR3 reads CASSQQMYQETQYF. DNA of the CDR3: TGTGCCAGCAGCCAGCAAATGTACCAAGAGACCCAGTACTTC.

This clonotype has a count of ten or more. The V gene is TRBV5-5, the J gene TRBJ1-2; 8 bases map to TRBD1. This CDR3 spans 14 amino acids. Germline CDR1 reads SGHKS; CDR2 reads YYEKEE (reference sequence). Unmatched junction bases numbered 4, after V lost 1 base and J lost 5 bases. The CDR3 reads CASSLQGAWYGYTF. The DNA of the CDR3 is TGTGCCAGCAGCTTGCAGGGGGCTTGGTATGGCTACACCTTC.